This TCR beta chain was obtained from a study of control samples from healthy donors and cancer patients. This clone was seen a handful of times. Germline CDR1 and CDR2: MNHEY and SVGEGT. The V and J ends lost 5 bases and 0 bases respectively, with 11 bases between them. There are 14 residues in the CDR3. Measured with immunoSEQ multiplex PCR; TCRdb has only the in-frame clones, and not every one. This sample has 110,000 to 150,000 clones, with about nine tenths found just once. Specimen: blood. The clonotype comes from a man younger than 45 in good health. J is TRBJ2-7 and V is TRBV6-2 or TRBV6-3; the D call may be TRBD1 or TRBD2 (5 bases each). CDR3 residues: CASSRDVGSYEQYF. The CDR3 DNA reads TGTGCCAGCAGTAGGGACGTTGGCTCCTACGAGCAGTACTTC.